This entry concerns a single TCR beta chain. No antigen is known for it. The data belong to a study of cytomegalovirus exposure and HLA in healthy donors. General study points: It emerged from a later analysis that several of the most significant clusters appeared to be linked to common viral pathogens.

PCR employed 60 Vbeta and 13 Jbeta primers. Libraries were prepared by immunoSEQ multiplex PCR; TCRdb keeps only in-frame clonotypes and omits some of them. The sample has about 130,000 clones, about 80% seen once; the top ten hold about 2.2%. The receptor was isolated from a man aged 25-40 years in good health and CMV-seronegative. Sequenced input: PBMCs.

CDR3 nucleotide sequence: TGTGCCAGCAGCTTAGATCGGAGGGAGCAGTACTTC. Protein sequence: CASSLDRREQYF. The V call is TRBV11-2, the J call TRBJ2-7, with a weak D call TRBD2 (5 bases). V shed 0 bases and J shed 7 bases, with 7 bases lying between them. The CDR3 contains 12 residues. CDR1 and CDR2 from the germline V gene are SGHAT and FQNNGV.